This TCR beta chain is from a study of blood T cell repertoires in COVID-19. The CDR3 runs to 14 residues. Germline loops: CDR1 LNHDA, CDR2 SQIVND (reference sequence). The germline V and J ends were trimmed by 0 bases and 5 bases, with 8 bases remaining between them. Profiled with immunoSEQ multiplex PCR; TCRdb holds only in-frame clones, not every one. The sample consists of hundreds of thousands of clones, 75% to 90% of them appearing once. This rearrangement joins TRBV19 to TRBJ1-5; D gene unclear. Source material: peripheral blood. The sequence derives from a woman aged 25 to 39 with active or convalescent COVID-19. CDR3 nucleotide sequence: TGTGCCAGTAGTATAGATCTAGGTTATCAGCCCCAGCATTTT. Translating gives CASSIDLGYQPQHF. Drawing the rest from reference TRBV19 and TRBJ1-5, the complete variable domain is DGGITQSPKYLFRKEGQNVTLSCEQNLNHDAMYWYRQDPGQGLRLIYYSQIVNDFQKGDIAEGYSVSREKKESFPLTVTSAQKNPTAFYLCASSIDLGYQPQHFGDGTRLSIL.